The sequence of this T cell receptor (beta chain) was determined in a study of PD-1 blockade in classical Hodgkin lymphoma. Time point denoted: cycle 4 day 1 (C4D1), after 6 weeks of nivolumab. Each and every patient relapsed after autologous stem cell transplantation, and patients got differing brentuximab vedotin exposure. Some clones are missing from TCRdb's copy, which holds only in-frame ones; the method was immunoSEQ multiplex PCR. The repertoire holds roughly 56,000 clones, with 70% to 90% as singletons. The CDR3 is made up of 14 amino acids. V was shortened by 5 bases and J by 4 bases, with 13 bases between the two germline ends. Germline CDR1 MRHNA, CDR2 SNTAGT.

The V gene is TRBV6-4, the J gene TRBJ2-3; a possible D gene is TRBD2 (6 bases). This material consisted of peripheral blood mononuclear cells (PBMCs), taken before the fourth cycle of nivolumab. The receptor was isolated from a human donor with classical Hodgkin lymphoma. The CDR3 region has the DNA TGTGCCAGCAGTTCGGTCCCGGGAGCAGATACGCAGTATTTT. It is translated as CASSSVPGADTQYF.